The rows below give T cell receptor beta chains drawn from one sample of a study of graft-versus-host responses after intestinal transplantation. Only in-frame clones appear in the TCRdb table, and some are missing; sequencing was by immunoSEQ multiplex PCR. Counted here are about 98,000 clones, roughly 82% occurring once; the ten biggest clones make up almost 1.5%. The sample in question was PBMCs, obtained 255 days after intestinal transplant. All receptors come from a human patient who received an intestinal transplant, so some T cells may come from the graft donor. Both conserved end residues are part of each CDR3. A D gene is named only where the DNA matches it firmly. Expanded clones are given a class, and other clones once, few, many or no size at all.

>TRBV4-1|NA|TRBD2|TRBJ2-1
TGCGCCAGCAGCATGCCTAGCGGGAGAAACCTCAATGAGCAGTTCTTC
CASSMPSGRNLNEQFF
>TRBV4-2|NA|TRBD1|TRBJ1-2
TGTGCCAGCAGCCAAGAAGGTCCGGGACAGGGGGGCAATGGCTACACCTTC
CASSQEGPGQGGNGYTF
>TRBV6-6|NA|NA|TRBJ2-1
TGTGCCAGCAGCTCGGAAAGGACAGAGACCTACAATGAGCAGTTCTTC
CASSSERTETYNEQFF
>TRBV27|NA|NA|TRBJ1-2
TGTGCCAGCAGTCAGGACGGTGGTCACTATGGCTACACCTTC
CASSQDGGHYGYTF
>TRBV7-9|NA|NA|TRBJ1-1
TGTGCCAGCAGCAGGGTAAACACTGAAGCTTTCTTT
CASSRVNTEAFF
>TRBV5-8|NA|NA|TRBJ1-5
TGTGCCAGCAGCTTGAAGGGGGAAGCCCCGGCCCAGCATTTT
CASSLKGEAPAQHF
>TRBV6-7|NA|TRBD2|TRBJ2-1
TGTGCCAGCAGTTACGCGCGGGGGGACTACAATGAGCAGTTCTTC
CASSYARGDYNEQFF
>TRBV27|NA|NA|TRBJ1-2
TGTGCCAGCAGTCGGGGGGACGGCGCCTATGGCTACACCTTC
CASSRGDGAYGYTF
>TRBV28|NA|TRBD2|TRBJ2-1
TGTGCCAGCAGTCTCATCACTAGCGGGGGGGCTAATGAGCAGTTCTTC
CASSLITSGGANEQFF
>TRBV14|few|NA|TRBJ2-7
TGTGCCAGCAGCTCGTGGGAGACATATTACGAGCAGTACTTC
CASSSWETYYEQYF
>TRBV28|NA|TRBD1|TRBJ2-1
TGTGCCAGCGAGCTAAAACCGGGACAGGGCATCTACAATGAGCAGTTCTTC
CASELKPGQGIYNEQFF
>TRBV7-6|NA|TRBD2|TRBJ2-5
TGTGCCAGCAGCTACCAAGCGGGGGACTACCAAGAGACCCAGTACTTC
CASSYQAGDYQETQYF
>TRBV7-8|NA|NA|TRBJ2-7
TGTGCCAGCAGGTCGCCTTTGTCGTACGAGCAGTACTTC
CASRSPLSYEQYF
>TRBV2|NA|NA|TRBJ2-1
TGTGCCAGCATGGAAGCAGTGAGCTCCTACAATGAGCAGTTCTTC
CASMEAVSSYNEQFF
>TRBV5-4|few|NA|TRBJ2-2
TGTGCCAGCAGCTCGCGAGGGACCGGGGAGCTGTTTTTT
CASSSRGTGELFF
>TRBV28|NA|TRBD1|TRBJ2-7
TGTGCCAGCATAGAACAGGGGGCGGGGAACGAGCAGTACTTC
CASIEQGAGNEQYF
>TRBV30|NA|NA|TRBJ2-7
TGTGCCTGGAGTGTGCACAGGTCCTACGAGCAGTACTTC
CAWSVHRSYEQYF